This T cell receptor beta chain was captured by sequencing in a study of T cells after yellow fever vaccination. This clonotype was found a few times. TCRdb used MiXCR to reprocess the 5' RACE reads, holding one entry per CDR3 protein. There are about 300,000 distinct CDR3 sequences in the sample; 6.5% to 8.5% occur only once, and about 18% lies in the top ten. Germline assignment: CDR1 MGHRA and CDR2 YSYEKL. Trimming took 6 bases from V and 9 from J; bases not matched to a gene: 6. The CDR3 is made up of 14 amino acids. This receptor was obtained from a man between 18 and 29 years old who received the YFV17D yellow fever vaccine. The sample was PBMCs, taken around 45 days after the first yellow fever vaccination. The chain uses TRBV4-1 and TRBJ1-6; 9 bases line up with TRBD1. The CDR3 region has the DNA TGCGCCAGCAGTCCGACAGGGGGAGGTTCACCCCTCCACTTT. The encoded protein is CASSPTGGGSPLHF.